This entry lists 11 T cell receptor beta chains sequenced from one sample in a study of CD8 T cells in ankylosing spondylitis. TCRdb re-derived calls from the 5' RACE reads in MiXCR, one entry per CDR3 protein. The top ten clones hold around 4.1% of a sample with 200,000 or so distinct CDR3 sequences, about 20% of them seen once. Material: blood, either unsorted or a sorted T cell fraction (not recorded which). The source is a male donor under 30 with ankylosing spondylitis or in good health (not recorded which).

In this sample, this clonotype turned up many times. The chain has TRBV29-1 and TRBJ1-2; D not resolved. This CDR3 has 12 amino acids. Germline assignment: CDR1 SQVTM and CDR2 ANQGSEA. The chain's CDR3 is CTTFRPGYGYTF. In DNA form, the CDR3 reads TGCACCACCTTCCGTCCGGGCTATGGCTACACCTTC.

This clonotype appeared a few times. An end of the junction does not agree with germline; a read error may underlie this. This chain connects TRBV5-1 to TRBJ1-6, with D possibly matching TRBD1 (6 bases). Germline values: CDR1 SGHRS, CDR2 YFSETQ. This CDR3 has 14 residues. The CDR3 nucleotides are TGCGCCAGCAGTTTGGACAGAAGCAATTCACCCCTCCACTTT. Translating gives CASSLDRSNSPLHF.

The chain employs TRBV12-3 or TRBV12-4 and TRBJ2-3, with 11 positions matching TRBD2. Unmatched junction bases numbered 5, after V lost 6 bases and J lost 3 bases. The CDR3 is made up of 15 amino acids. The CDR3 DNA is TGTGCCAGCAGGTTGACTAGCGGGATTACAGATACGCAGTATTTT. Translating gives CASRLTSGITDTQYF.

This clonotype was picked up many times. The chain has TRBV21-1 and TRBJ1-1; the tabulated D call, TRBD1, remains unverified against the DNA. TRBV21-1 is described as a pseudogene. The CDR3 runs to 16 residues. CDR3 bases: TGTGCCAGCACCACGGACTGGACAGGGGAAGACACTGAAGCTTTCTTT. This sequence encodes CASTTDWTGEDTEAFF.

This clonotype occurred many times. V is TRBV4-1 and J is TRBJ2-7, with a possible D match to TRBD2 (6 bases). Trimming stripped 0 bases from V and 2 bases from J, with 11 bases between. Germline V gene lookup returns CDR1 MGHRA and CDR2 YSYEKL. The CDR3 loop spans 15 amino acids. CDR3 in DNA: TGCGCCAGCAGCCAAGATGGGACTCGAGCCTACGAGCAGTACTTC. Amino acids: CASSQDGTRAYEQYF.

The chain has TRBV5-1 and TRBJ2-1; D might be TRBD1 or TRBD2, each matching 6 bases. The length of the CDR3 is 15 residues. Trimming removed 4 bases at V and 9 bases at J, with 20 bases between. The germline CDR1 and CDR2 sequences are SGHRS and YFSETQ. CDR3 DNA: TGCGCCAGCAGCCAGGGGAGGTACCGTAAGGGTGAGCAGTTCTTC. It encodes CASSQGRYRKGEQFF.

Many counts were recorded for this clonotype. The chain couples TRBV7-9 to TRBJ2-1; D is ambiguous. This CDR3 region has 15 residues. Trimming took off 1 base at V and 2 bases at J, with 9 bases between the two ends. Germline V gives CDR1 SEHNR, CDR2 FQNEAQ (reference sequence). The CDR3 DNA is TGTGCCAGCAGCTTAGTACGGGCTACCTACAATGAGCAGTTCTTC. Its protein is CASSLVRATYNEQFF.

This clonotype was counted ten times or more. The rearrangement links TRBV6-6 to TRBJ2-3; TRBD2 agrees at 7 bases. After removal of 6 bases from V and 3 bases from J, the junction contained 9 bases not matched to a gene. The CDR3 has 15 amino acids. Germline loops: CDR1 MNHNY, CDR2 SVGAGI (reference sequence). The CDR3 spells CASSPLWRETDTQYF. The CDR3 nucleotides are TGTGCCAGCAGCCCCCTCTGGCGGGAGACAGATACGCAGTATTTT.

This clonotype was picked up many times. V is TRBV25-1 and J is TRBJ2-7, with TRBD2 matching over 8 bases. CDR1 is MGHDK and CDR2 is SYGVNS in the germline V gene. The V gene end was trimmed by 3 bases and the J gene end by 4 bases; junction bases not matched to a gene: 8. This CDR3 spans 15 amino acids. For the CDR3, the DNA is TGTGCCAGCAGTGATGGCGGGACTAGAGTTTACGAGCAGTACTTC. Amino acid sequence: CASSDGGTRVYEQYF.

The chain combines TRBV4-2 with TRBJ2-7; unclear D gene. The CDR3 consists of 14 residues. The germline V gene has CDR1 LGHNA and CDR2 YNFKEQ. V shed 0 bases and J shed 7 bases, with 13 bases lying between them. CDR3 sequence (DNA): TGTGCCAGCAGCCAAGATCGCGTGGGCCGGGAGCAGTACTTC. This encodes CASSQDRVGREQYF.

The CDR3 nucleotides are TGTGCCAGCAGTTACTCGAGCAGCACAGATACGCAGTATTTT. The encoded protein is CASSYSSSTDTQYF. The chain joins TRBV6-5 to TRBJ2-3; D remains unclear. V gave up 0 bases and J gave up 0 bases, with 4 bases separating them. The CDR3 has 14 residues. Germline V gene sequence: CDR1 MNHEY, CDR2 SVGAGI.